What follows are 8 T cell receptor beta chains derived from one specimen sequenced in a study of control samples from healthy donors and cancer patients. The method was immunoSEQ multiplex PCR; TCRdb's version includes in-frame clones alone and lacks a portion of them. Here the sample spans 95,000 to 150,000 clones, 80% to 90% being singletons. Sequenced: blood. These receptors were collected from a young man in good health.

The chain recombines TRBV5-6 with TRBJ2-7; D remains ambiguous. CDR1 SGHDT and CDR2 YYEEEE come from the germline V gene. Trimming stripped 3 bases from V and 4 bases from J, with 14 bases between. This CDR3 spans 14 amino acids. CDR3 protein: CASSSTMGSYEQYV. CDR3 DNA sequence: TGTGCCAGCAGCTCTACAATGGGTTCTTACGAGCAGTACGTC.

This chain uses TRBV18 with TRBJ2-7; D is possibly TRBD1 (5 bases). V was clipped by 4 bases and J by 3 bases, with 19 bases between them. This CDR3 comprises 16 residues. The V gene's germline CDR1 is KGHSH and CDR2 LQKENI. CDR3 nucleotides: TGTGCCAGCTCACTTATAACAGGTGTCGGCCTCTACGAGCAGTACTTC. Its protein product is CASSLITGVGLYEQYF.

This chain joins TRBV29-1 and TRBJ1-1, with D unclear. The CDR3 runs to 14 residues. Trimming cost V 0 bases and J 1 base, with 9 bases left between them. Germline V gives CDR1 SQVTM, CDR2 ANQGSEA. The CDR3 DNA reads as TGCAGCGTTGAAGATATGGAGGGGAACACTGAAGCTTTCTTT. Translated, it gives CSVEDMEGNTEAFF.

The genes are TRBV2 and TRBJ1-1; D ambiguous. The CDR3 runs to 16 residues. Germline V lookup: CDR1 SNHLY, CDR2 FYNNEI. Trimming cost V 8 bases and J 0 bases, with 19 bases left between them. The CDR3 DNA sequence: TGTGCCAGCGGCCGCCCGGAAGCCCTTATGAACACTGAAGCTTTCTTT. It specifies CASGRPEALMNTEAFF.

V and J are TRBV3-1 (or the pseudogene TRBV3-2) and TRBJ1-4; 8 bases align to TRBD1. CDR3 length: 17 amino acids. The junction had 18 bases not matched to a gene; V was cut back by 5 bases and J by 10 bases. Per the germline V gene, CDR1 is LGHDT and CDR2 is YNNKEL (reference sequence). CDR3 sequence reads: CASSVRGFGTGGAKLFF. CDR3 coding DNA: TGTGCCAGCAGCGTAAGGGGCTTCGGGACAGGAGGGGCAAAACTGTTTTTT.

The V and J genes are TRBV6-1 and TRBJ1-2; perhaps TRBD1 as D (5 bases). From germline, CDR1 is MNHNS and CDR2 SASEGT. Trimming stripped 1 base from V and 4 bases from J, with 13 bases between. The CDR3 extends over 15 amino acids. The CDR3 region is CASSEGGGLLYGYTF. The CDR3 DNA follows: TGTGCCAGCAGTGAAGGCGGGGGACTCCTCTATGGCTACACCTTC.

V gene TRBV5-1 combines with J gene TRBJ2-7; 8 bases are shared with TRBD2. Trimming at V came to 0 bases and at J to 7 bases, leaving 12 bases not matched to a gene. The germline V gene encodes CDR1 SGHRS and CDR2 YFSETQ. The CDR3 extends over 16 amino acids. CDR3 sequence (DNA): TGCGCCAGCAGCTTGGGAGTGACTAGCGTTCAGGAGGAGCAGTACTTC. This sequence encodes CASSLGVTSVQEEQYF.

The chain has TRBV6-1 and TRBJ1-6, with 10 bases that match TRBD1. J lost 10 bases, V lost 2 bases, and 5 bases had no gene match. The CDR3 covers 15 residues. The V gene's germline CDR1 is MNHNS and CDR2 SASEGT. CDR3 sequence: CASSEIGDRGSPLHF. CDR3 DNA: TGTGCCAGCAGTGAAATAGGGGACAGGGGCTCACCCCTCCACTTT.